This T cell receptor (beta chain) was sequenced for a study of PD-1 blockade in mismatch repair-deficient tumors. Mismatch repair deficiency was confirmed in all patients, by PCR or immunohistochemistry. TCRdb's table, derived via immunoSEQ multiplex PCR, lists solely in-frame clones and lacks some. Here the sample spans 40,000 to 60,000 clones, 77% being singletons. Between the trimmed V and J ends, which lost 0 bases and 6 bases, there was a span of 10 bases. Looked up from germline, CDR1 is SGHKS and CDR2 is YYEKEE (reference sequence). The CDR3 sequence is 14 residues long. Sequencing was performed on PBMCs, taken before pembrolizumab treatment. The chain has TRBV5-5 and TRBJ1-5; D gene uncertain. This receptor was obtained from an adult with mismatch repair-deficient cancer. CDR3 region: CASSLEGMSQPQHF. The CDR3, as DNA: TGTGCCAGCAGCTTGGAGGGTATGAGTCAGCCCCAGCATTTT.